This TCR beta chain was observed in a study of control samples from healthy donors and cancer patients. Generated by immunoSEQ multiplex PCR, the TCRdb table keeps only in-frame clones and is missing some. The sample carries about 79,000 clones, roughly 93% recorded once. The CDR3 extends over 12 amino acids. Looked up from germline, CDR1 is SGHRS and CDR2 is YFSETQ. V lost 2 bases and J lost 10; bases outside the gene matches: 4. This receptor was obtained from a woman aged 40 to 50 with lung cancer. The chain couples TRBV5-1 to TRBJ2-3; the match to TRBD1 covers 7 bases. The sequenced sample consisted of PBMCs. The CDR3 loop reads CASSLGGGSQYF. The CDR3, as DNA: TGCGCCAGCAGCTTAGGGGGCGGGTCGCAGTATTTT.